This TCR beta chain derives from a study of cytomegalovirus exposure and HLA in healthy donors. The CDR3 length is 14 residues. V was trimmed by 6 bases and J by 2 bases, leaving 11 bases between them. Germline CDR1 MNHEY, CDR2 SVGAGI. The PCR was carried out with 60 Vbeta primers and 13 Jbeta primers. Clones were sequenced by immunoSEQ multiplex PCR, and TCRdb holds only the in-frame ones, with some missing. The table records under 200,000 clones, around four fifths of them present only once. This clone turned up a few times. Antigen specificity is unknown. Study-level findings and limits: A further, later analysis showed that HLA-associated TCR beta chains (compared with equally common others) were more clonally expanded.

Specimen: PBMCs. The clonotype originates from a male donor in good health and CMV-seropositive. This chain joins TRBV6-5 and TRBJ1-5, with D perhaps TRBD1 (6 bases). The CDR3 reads CASRQGQGNQPQHF. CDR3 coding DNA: TGTGCCAGCAGGCAGGGGCAGGGCAATCAGCCCCAGCATTTT.